One sample yielded the 20 T cell receptor beta chains listed below, sequenced in a study of blood T cell repertoires in COVID-19. The table came from immunoSEQ multiplex PCR; TCRdb's copy has only in-frame clones and leaves some out. This table holds about 230,000 clones, just over 85% found once. The sequencing input was peripheral blood. The receptors shown here come from a man in his fifties or sixties with COVID-19, enrolled during active disease.

The rearrangement uses TRBV19 and TRBJ1-1; 7 nucleotides match TRBD1. This CDR3 spans 16 amino acids. J gave up 0 bases and V 5 bases, and 9 bases lay outside the gene matches. Germline loops: CDR1 LNHDA, CDR2 SQIVND (reference sequence). The CDR3 DNA is TGTGCCAGTAGTCCTAGGACAGGAGCTATGAACACTGAAGCTTTCTTT. This sequence encodes CASSPRTGAMNTEAFF.

The chain couples TRBV5-8 to TRBJ2-3, with D maybe TRBD2 (5 bases). CDR1 is SGHTS and CDR2 is YDEGEE in the germline V gene. This CDR3 is 14 amino acids long. V lost 0 bases and J lost 6, with 11 bases in between. The CDR3: CASSLGGFADTQYF. The CDR3 region has the DNA TGTGCCAGCAGCTTGGGAGGGTTCGCGGATACGCAGTATTTT.

The gene calls are TRBV27 and TRBJ1-3; 9 bases match TRBD1. CDR1 and CDR2 (germline): MNHEY, SMNVEV (reference sequence). V lost 6 bases and J lost 0; bases outside the gene matches: 3. This CDR3 contains 15 residues. This CDR3 is CASSRDRASGNTIYF. For the CDR3, the DNA is TGTGCCAGCAGCCGGGACAGGGCCTCTGGAAACACCATATATTTT.

The genes are TRBV2 and TRBJ2-5; weak D call: TRBD2 (7 bases). Germline CDR1 and CDR2: SNHLY and FYNNEI. The ends were cut back, 5 bases at V and 3 bases at J, with 13 bases in the middle. CDR3 length equals 14 residues. CDR3 DNA: TGTGCCAGCAGTATGAAGCGGGACAAAGAGACCCAGTACTTC. Translated, it gives CASSMKRDKETQYF.

The chain employs TRBV19 and TRBJ1-5; TRBD1 aligns across 9 bases. CDR1 LNHDA and CDR2 SQIVND come from the germline V gene (reference sequence). V trimming: 1 base; J trimming: 2 bases; junction bases outside the gene matches: 12. The CDR3 is 19 residues long. The CDR3 region is CASSIVRDRAISGNQPQHF. CDR3 bases: TGTGCCAGTAGTATAGTCCGGGACAGGGCAATTAGTGGCAATCAGCCCCAGCATTTT.

The count of this clone is one. The V call is TRBV2, the J call TRBJ1-2; TRBD1 agrees at 9 bases. V gave up 2 bases and J gave up 0 bases; unmatched junction bases: 7. CDR1 is SNHLY and CDR2 is FYNNEI in the germline V gene. CDR3 size: 17 residues. CDR3 coding DNA: TGTGCCAGCAGTGAATCTCGGGACAGGGACACTAACTATGGCTACACCTTC. Protein: CASSESRDRDTNYGYTF.

J is TRBJ2-7 and V is TRBV15; the D gene is possibly TRBD2 (7 bases). This CDR3 spans 16 amino acids. Germline loops: CDR1 LNHNV, CDR2 YYDKDF (reference sequence). The V end lost 0 bases, the J end lost 6 bases, and 18 bases lay between the germline ends. The CDR3 DNA sequence: TGTGCCACCAGCAGAGATTTGTGGGGGGGGCCGTCCGAGCAGTACTTC. Amino acids: CATSRDLWGGPSEQYF.

For the CDR3, the DNA is TGTGCCAGCAGCTCGGGACTAGCGAACACCGGGGAGCTGTTTTTT. Encoded protein: CASSSGLANTGELFF. The V and J genes are TRBV7-2 and TRBJ2-2; 8 bases agree with TRBD2. Trimming cost V 4 bases and J 0 bases; bases outside gene matches: 1. The CDR3 runs 15 residues. Germline CDR1 SGHTA, CDR2 FQGNSA.

The chain uses TRBV11-2 and TRBJ2-5; 15 bases align to TRBD2. Germline V CDR1 and CDR2: SGHAT, FQNNGV. The CDR3 covers 16 residues. The trim removed 4 bases at V and 5 bases at J, leaving 5 bases unmatched. The CDR3 sequence: CASSSGLAGGPETQYF. The CDR3 DNA follows: TGTGCCAGCAGCTCCGGACTAGCGGGAGGGCCGGAGACCCAGTACTTC.

The V gene is TRBV5-5, the J gene TRBJ1-4; D gene uncertain. CDR1 and CDR2 from the germline V gene are SGHKS and YYEKEE (reference sequence). The CDR3 covers 13 residues. V lost 1 base and J lost 7, with 8 bases in between. Written as DNA, the CDR3 is TGTGCCAGCAGCTTGACCGCGTTTGAAAAACTGTTTTTT. Amino acid sequence: CASSLTAFEKLFF.

The V and J genes are TRBV15 and TRBJ2-7; D is perhaps TRBD1 (6 bases). The CDR3 totals 13 residues. V was cut by 5 bases and J by 7 bases, with 15 bases left in between. Per the germline V gene, CDR1 is LNHNV and CDR2 is YYDKDF (reference sequence). CDR3 coding DNA: TGTGCCACCAGCCCGATCAGGGGCGGGGAGCAGTACTTC. This encodes CATSPIRGGEQYF.

V usage is TRBV6-5 and J usage is TRBJ2-7, with TRBD1 matching over 10 bases. This CDR3 is 15 amino acids long. The germline gives CDR1 MNHEY, CDR2 SVGAGI. V dropped 7 bases and J dropped 7; count of bases not matched to a gene: 13. CDR3 loop: CASTPGRQGAEEQYF. CDR3 sequence (DNA): TGTGCCAGCACCCCCGGGAGACAGGGGGCAGAGGAGCAGTACTTC.

This rearrangement joins TRBV2 to TRBJ2-7, with TRBD1 matching over 11 bases. This CDR3 is built from 14 residues. In germline, CDR1 is SNHLY, CDR2 FYNNEI. V lost 8 bases, J lost 9 bases, and 12 bases stayed unmatched. DNA for the CDR3: TGTGCCAGCGGACAGGGGGCTGACATCGTTGGGCAGTACTTC. This codes for CASGQGADIVGQYF.

Only one count was recorded for this clone. The sample carries other DNA sequences with the same CDR3. The gene calls are TRBV15 and TRBJ2-7; D unclear. Trimming left V 0 bases short and J 3 bases short, with 6 bases between. The CDR3 consists of 13 residues. Germline V gene sequence: CDR1 LNHNV, CDR2 YYDKDF (reference sequence). The CDR3 loop reads CATSRDTSYEQYF. CDR3 DNA sequence: TGTGCCACCAGCAGAGATACAAGCTACGAGCAGTACTTC.

The chain employs TRBV4-2 and TRBJ2-1; D is unresolved. The germline V gene encodes CDR1 LGHNA and CDR2 YNFKEQ. With 0 bases removed from V and 0 bases from J, the gap between germline ends came to 12 bases. CDR3 length equals 17 residues. CDR3 loop: CASSQESSASSYNEQFF. DNA of the CDR3: TGTGCCAGCAGCCAAGAGTCGAGCGCCAGCTCCTACAATGAGCAGTTCTTC.

The J gene is TRBJ2-7, the V gene TRBV7-8; tentative D call: TRBD2 (5 bases). Deletions cut 0 bases from V and 4 bases from J, with 16 bases between. The length of the CDR3 is 16 residues. Germline loops: CDR1 SGHVS, CDR2 FQNEAQ. The CDR3: CASSLARAPGDYEQYF. CDR3 nucleotide sequence: TGTGCCAGCAGCTTAGCGCGAGCTCCCGGGGATTACGAGCAGTACTTC.

The V gene is TRBV5-5, the J gene TRBJ2-1; 8 nucleotides align to TRBD1. The CDR3 extends over 15 amino acids. J lost 2 bases, V lost 2 bases, and 3 bases had no gene match. Looked up from germline, CDR1 is SGHKS and CDR2 is YYEKEE (reference sequence). For the CDR3, the DNA is TGTGCCAGCAGCTTAGGGACAGGCACCTACAATGAGCAGTTCTTC. Translating gives CASSLGTGTYNEQFF.

V and J are TRBV9 and TRBJ1-1; 7 bases map to TRBD1. Germline CDR1 is SGDLS and CDR2 is YYNGEE. The CDR3 length is 16 residues. With 3 bases clipped from V and 4 bases from J, the junction kept 12 bases outside the gene matches. The CDR3 region has the DNA TGTGCCAGCAGCGCACACTCACAGGGGCGGCCCACTGAAGCTTTCTTT. Encoded protein: CASSAHSQGRPTEAFF.

The chain is built from TRBV2 and TRBJ2-1; 7 bases are shared with TRBD1. The germline gives CDR1 SNHLY, CDR2 FYNNEI. V trimming: 9 bases; J trimming: 0 bases; junction bases outside the gene matches: 8. The CDR3 has 15 residues. CDR3 sequence: CASRGLTGSYNEQFF. The CDR3 nucleotides are TGTGCCAGTAGGGGGCTTACCGGCTCCTACAATGAGCAGTTCTTC. Full variable domain (remainder filled in from reference TRBV2 and TRBJ2-1): EPEVTQTPSHQVTQMGQEVILRCVPISNHLYFYWYRQILGQKVEFLVSFYNNEISEKSEIFDDQFSVERPDGSNFTLKIRSTKLEDSAMYFCASRGLTGSYNEQFFGPGTRLTVL.

J is TRBJ2-5 and V is TRBV2; 9 bases map to TRBD2. The V gene end was trimmed by 8 bases and the J gene end by 3 bases; junction bases not matched to a gene: 4. The CDR3 extends over 13 amino acids. Germline lookup yields CDR1 SNHLY and CDR2 FYNNEI. The CDR3 sequence is CASLAGVKETQYF. The CDR3 DNA reads TGTGCCAGCTTAGCGGGAGTTAAAGAGACCCAGTACTTC.